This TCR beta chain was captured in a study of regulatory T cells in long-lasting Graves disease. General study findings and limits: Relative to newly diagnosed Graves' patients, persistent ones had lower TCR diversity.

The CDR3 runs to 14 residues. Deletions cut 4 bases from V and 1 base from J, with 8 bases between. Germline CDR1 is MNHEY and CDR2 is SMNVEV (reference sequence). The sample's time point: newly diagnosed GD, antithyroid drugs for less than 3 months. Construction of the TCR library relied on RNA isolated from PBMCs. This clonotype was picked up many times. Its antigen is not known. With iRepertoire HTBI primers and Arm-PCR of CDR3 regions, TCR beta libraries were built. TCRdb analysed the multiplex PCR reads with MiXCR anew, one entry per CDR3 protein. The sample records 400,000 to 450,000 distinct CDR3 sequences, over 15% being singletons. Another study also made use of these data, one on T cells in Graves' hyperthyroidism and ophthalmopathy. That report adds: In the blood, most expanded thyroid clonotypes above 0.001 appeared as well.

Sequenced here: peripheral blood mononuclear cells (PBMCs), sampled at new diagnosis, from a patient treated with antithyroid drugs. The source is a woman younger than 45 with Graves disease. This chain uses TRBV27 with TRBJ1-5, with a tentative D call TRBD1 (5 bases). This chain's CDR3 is CASSSQGSNQPQHF. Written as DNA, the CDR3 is TGTGCCAGCAGTTCCCAGGGAAGCAATCAGCCCCAGCATTTT.